This is a list of T cell receptor beta chains from one sample in a study of shared clonotypes between healthy human individuals. The repertoire was sequenced with immunoSEQ multiplex PCR; TCRdb's copy has only in-frame clones and lacks some. Among around 1.4 million clones listed, approximately 98.5% were seen once. The sequencing sample was made of naive CD4+ T cells sorted from blood. These receptors all stem from a man aged 25-45 years in good health. Both conserved end residues are part of each CDR3. The order of the fields is clone size, J gene, D gene, V gene, CDR3 DNA, CDR3 protein. D genes are given only for firm matches. Not every row has a clone size; where given, it reads once, few, many or a size class.

NA,TRBJ2-5,NA,TRBV5-5,TGTGCCAGCAGAGCGGTCCCGGGACGGGGGGAGACCCAGTACTTC,CASRAVPGRGETQYF
NA,TRBJ2-5,TRBD1,TRBV2,TGTGCCAGCAGTGTTTATTTGGGACAGCAAGAGACCCAGTACTTC,CASSVYLGQQETQYF
NA,TRBJ2-3,TRBD1,TRBV29-1,TGCAGCGTCGGACAGGGGCTCAGCACAGATACGCAGTATTTT,CSVGQGLSTDTQYF
NA,TRBJ2-3,TRBD2,TRBV7-9,TGTGCCAGCAGCTTAGCTACTAGCGGCACAGATACGCAGTATTTT,CASSLATSGTDTQYF
NA,TRBJ2-7,NA,TRBV5-5,TGTGCCAGCAGCTCCTTGACATTAACCTACGAGCAGTACTTC,CASSSLTLTYEQYF
NA,TRBJ2-2,NA,TRBV5-1,TGCGCCAGCAGCTTGCAGGCGGGAGGGGAGCTGTTTTTT,CASSLQAGGELFF
once,TRBJ2-5,NA,TRBV6-5,TGTGCCAGCAGTTATATGGGGGCCAGCTATCGAGAGACCCAGTACTTC,CASSYMGASYRETQYF
once,TRBJ2-7,NA,TRBV15,TGTGCCACCACACTGGGACCAAACGGCGAGCAGTACTTC,CATTLGPNGEQYF
NA,TRBJ2-5,TRBD2,TRBV5-1,TGCGCCAGCAGCTTGGATAGTAGCGGGAGCGAGACCCAGTACTTC,CASSLDSSGSETQYF
NA,TRBJ2-2,NA,TRBV28,TGTGCCAGCATCAGCAGAAACACCGGGGAGCTGTTTTTT,CASISRNTGELFF
NA,TRBJ1-1,NA,TRBV18,TGTGCCAGCTCACCGGCAGGGTACTCTGAAGCTTTCTTT,CASSPAGYSEAFF
NA,TRBJ2-7,NA,TRBV11-2,TGTGCCAGCAGCCGACTGGGGGAGCAGTACTTC,CASSRLGEQYF
NA,TRBJ2-5,NA,TRBV11-2,TGTGCCAGCAGGCCTTACCGGGACGGCCTGCGGGAGACCCAGTACTTC,CASRPYRDGLRETQYF
NA,TRBJ2-5,NA,TRBV5-6,TGTGCCAGCAGCCATACCGGACGGTATGAAGAGACCCAGTACTTC,CASSHTGRYEETQYF
NA,TRBJ2-1,TRBD2,TRBV28,TGTGCCAGCAGGACTAGCGTCAATGAGCAGTTCTTC,CASRTSVNEQFF
NA,TRBJ1-2,NA,TRBV5-1,TGCGCCAGCAGCTTGGCAACCTCGGCCCAGAACTATGGCTACACCTTC,CASSLATSAQNYGYTF
NA,TRBJ2-1,TRBD2,TRBV5-6,TGTGCCAGCAACATCGGACTAGCGCAAAACAATGAGCAGTTCTTC,CASNIGLAQNNEQFF
NA,TRBJ2-3,NA,TRBV5-1,TGCGCCAGCAGCCCTGGAGGGGTATCCACAGATACGCAGTATTTT,CASSPGGVSTDTQYF
NA,TRBJ1-4,NA,TRBV7-9,TGTGCCAGCAGCCCCCCCGGGAGCTTGGGTGAAAAACTGTTTTTT,CASSPPGSLGEKLFF
NA,TRBJ2-3,TRBD2,TRBV7-6,TGTGCCAGCAGCTCGGGACTAGCGAACCGTTACACAGATACGCAGTATTTT,CASSSGLANRYTDTQYF
NA,TRBJ1-4,NA,TRBV11-2,TGTGCCAGCAGCTTAGAGAAGGGCAGGGACCTGTTTTTT,CASSLEKGRDLFF
NA,TRBJ2-7,TRBD1,TRBV29-1,TGCAGCGCCGTGTCCCGGACAGGGCACTACGAGCAGTACTTC,CSAVSRTGHYEQYF
NA,TRBJ2-7,NA,TRBV6-1,TGTGCCAGCAGAAGACAGGAGGACTACGAGCAGTACTTC,CASRRQEDYEQYF
NA,TRBJ2-3,TRBD2,TRBV7-9,TGTGCCAGCAGCCGTCCCCAACCCGTAGCGGGACACAGGGCAGATACGCAGTATTTT,CASSRPQPVAGHRADTQYF